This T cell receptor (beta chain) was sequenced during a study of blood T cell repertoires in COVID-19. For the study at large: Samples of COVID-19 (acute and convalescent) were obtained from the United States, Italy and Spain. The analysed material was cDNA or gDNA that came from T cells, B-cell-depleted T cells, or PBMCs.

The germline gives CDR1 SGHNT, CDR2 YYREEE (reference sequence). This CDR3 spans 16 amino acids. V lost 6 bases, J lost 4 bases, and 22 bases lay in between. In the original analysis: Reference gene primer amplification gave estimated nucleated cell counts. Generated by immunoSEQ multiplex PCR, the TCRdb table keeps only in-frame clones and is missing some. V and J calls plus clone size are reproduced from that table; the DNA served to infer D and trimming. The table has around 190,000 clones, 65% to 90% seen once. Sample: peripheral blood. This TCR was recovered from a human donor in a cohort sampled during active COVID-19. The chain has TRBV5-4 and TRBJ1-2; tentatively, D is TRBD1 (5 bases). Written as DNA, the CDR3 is TGTGCCAGCAACAATGTTCTACGATTGGGGGGCTATGGCTACACCTTC. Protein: CASNNVLRLGGYGYTF.